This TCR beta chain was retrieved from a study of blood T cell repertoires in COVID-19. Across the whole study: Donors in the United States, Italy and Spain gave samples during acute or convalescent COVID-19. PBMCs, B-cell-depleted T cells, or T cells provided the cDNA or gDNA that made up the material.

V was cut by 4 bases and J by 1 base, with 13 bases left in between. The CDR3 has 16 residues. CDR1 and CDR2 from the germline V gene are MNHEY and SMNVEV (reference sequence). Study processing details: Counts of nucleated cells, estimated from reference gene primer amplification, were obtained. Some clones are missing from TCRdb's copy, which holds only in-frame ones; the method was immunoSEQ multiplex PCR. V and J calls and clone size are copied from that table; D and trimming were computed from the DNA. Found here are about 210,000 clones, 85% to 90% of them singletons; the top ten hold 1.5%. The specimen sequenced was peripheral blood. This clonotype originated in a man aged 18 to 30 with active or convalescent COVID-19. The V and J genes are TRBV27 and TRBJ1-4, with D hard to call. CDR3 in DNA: TGTGCCAGCAGTTCCCTTACCAGGCAAACTAATGAAAAACTGTTTTTT. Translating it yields CASSSLTRQTNEKLFF.